This TCR beta chain was captured in a study of T-cell reconstitution after alpha-beta-depleted transplantation in children. This clonotype has a handful of counts. For TCRbeta, the library was prepared with unique molecular identifiers. TCRdb independently ran MiXCR on the PCR reads; one entry per CDR3 protein. This sample has roughly 570,000 distinct CDR3 sequences, with over 20% found just once. The specimen was PBMCs, collected before TCRalphabeta/CD19-depleted stem cell transplant. The TCR comes from a boy under two years old with Wiskott-Aldrich syndrome, due to receive a stem cell transplant.

CDR3 in amino acids: CASSSDRGKGQPQHF. The DNA of the CDR3 is TGTGCCAGCAGCAGCGACAGGGGGAAGGGTCAGCCCCAGCATTTT. The rearrangement links TRBV27 to TRBJ1-5, with 9 bases aligning to TRBD1. The CDR3 has 15 residues. CDR1 and CDR2 from the germline V gene are MNHEY and SMNVEV (reference sequence). With 6 bases clipped from V and 6 bases from J, the junction kept 9 bases outside the gene matches.